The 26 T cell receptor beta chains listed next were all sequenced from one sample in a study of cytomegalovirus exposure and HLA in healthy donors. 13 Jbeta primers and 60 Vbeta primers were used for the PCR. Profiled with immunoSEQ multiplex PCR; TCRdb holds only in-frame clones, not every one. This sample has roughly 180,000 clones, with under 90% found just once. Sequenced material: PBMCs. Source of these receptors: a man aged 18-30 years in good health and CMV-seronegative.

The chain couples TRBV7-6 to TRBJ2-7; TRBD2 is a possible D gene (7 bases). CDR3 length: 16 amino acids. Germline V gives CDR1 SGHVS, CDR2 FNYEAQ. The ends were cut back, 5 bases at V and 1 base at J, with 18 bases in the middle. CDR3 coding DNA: TGTGCCAGCAGCCCTAGAGGGGGGGGCAGATCCTACGAGCAGTACTTC. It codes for CASSPRGGGRSYEQYF. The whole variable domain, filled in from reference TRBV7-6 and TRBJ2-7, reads GAGVSQSPRYKVTKRGQDVALRCDPISGHVSLYWYRQALGQGPEFLTYFNYEAQQDKSGLPNDRFSAERPEGSISTLTIQRTEQRDSAMYRCASSPRGGGRSYEQYFGPGTRLTVT.

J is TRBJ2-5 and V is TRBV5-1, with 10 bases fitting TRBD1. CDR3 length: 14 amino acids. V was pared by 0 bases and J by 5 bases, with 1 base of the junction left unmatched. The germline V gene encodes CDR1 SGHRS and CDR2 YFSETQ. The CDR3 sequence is CASSLGQGAETQYF. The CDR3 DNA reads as TGCGCCAGCAGCTTGGGACAGGGGGCTGAGACCCAGTACTTC.

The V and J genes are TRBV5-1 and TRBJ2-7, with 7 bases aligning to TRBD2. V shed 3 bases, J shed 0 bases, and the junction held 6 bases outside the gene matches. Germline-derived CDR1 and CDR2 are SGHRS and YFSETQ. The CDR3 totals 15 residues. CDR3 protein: CASSSQRGSSYEQYF. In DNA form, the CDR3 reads TGCGCCAGCAGCTCGCAGCGGGGAAGCTCCTACGAGCAGTACTTC.

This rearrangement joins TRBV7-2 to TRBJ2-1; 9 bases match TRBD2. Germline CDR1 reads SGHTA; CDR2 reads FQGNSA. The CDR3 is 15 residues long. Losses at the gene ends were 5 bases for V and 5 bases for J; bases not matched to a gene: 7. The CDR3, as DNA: TGTGCCAGCAGCCGTAACCGACTAGCGGACAATGAGCAGTTCTTC. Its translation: CASSRNRLADNEQFF. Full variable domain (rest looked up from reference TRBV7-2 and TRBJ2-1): GAGVSQSPSNKVTEKGKDVELRCDPISGHTALYWYRQSLGQGLEFLIYFQGNSAPDKSGLPSDRFSAERTGGSVSTLTIQRTQQEDSAVYLCASSRNRLADNEQFFGPGTRLTVL.

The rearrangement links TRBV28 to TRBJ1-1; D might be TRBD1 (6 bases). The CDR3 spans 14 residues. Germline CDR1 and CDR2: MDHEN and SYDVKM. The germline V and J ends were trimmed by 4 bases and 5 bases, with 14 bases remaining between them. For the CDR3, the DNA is TGTGCCAGCAGTTCTTCAGGGGATCGGACTGAAGCTTTCTTT. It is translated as CASSSSGDRTEAFF.

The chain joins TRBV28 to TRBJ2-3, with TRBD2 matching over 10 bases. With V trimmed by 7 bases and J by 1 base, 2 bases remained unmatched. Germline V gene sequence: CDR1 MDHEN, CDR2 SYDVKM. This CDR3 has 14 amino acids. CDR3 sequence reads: CASNGLAGTDTQYF. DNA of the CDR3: TGTGCCAGCAACGGACTAGCGGGCACAGATACGCAGTATTTT.

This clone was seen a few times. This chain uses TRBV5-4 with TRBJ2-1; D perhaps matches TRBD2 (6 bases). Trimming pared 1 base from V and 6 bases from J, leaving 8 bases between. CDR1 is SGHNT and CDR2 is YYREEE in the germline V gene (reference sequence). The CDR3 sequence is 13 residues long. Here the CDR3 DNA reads TGTGCCAGCAGCTTGTGGGGAGGCAATGAGCAGTTCTTC. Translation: CASSLWGGNEQFF.

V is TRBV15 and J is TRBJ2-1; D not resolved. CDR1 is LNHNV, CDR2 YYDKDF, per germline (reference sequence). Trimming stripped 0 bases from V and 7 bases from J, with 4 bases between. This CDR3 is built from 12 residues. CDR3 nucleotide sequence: TGTGCCACCAGCAGAGATATGAATGAGCAGTTCTTC. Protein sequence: CATSRDMNEQFF.

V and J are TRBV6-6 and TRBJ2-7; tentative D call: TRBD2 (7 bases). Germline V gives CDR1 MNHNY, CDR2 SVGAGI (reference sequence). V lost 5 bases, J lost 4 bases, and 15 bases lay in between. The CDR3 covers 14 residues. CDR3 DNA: TGTGCCAGCAGTCATCGGGGGGCAGTTTACGAGCAGTACTTC. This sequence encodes CASSHRGAVYEQYF.

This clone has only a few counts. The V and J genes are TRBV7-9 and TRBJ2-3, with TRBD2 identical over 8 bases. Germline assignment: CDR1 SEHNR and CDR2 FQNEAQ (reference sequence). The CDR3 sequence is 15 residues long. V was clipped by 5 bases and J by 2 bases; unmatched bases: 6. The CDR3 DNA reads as TGTGCCAGCAGCAAGACTAGCGTAAACACAGATACGCAGTATTTT. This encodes CASSKTSVNTDTQYF.

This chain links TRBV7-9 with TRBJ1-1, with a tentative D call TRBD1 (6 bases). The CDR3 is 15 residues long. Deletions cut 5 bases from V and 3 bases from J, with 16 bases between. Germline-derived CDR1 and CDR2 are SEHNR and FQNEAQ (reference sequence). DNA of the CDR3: TGTGCCAGCAGCCTGGGGGGGGGCCGATACACTGAAGCTTTCTTT. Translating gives CASSLGGGRYTEAFF. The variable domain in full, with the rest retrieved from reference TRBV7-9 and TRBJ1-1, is DTGVSQNPRHKITKRGQNVTFRCDPISEHNRLYWYRQTLGQGPEFLTYFQNEAQLEKSRLLSDRFSAERPKGSFSTLEIQRTEQGDSAMYLCASSLGGGRYTEAFFGQGTRLTVV.

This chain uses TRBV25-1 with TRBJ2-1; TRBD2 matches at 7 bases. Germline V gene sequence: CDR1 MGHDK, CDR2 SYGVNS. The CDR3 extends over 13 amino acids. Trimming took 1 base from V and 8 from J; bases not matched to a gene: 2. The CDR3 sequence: CASSEFGGDEQFF. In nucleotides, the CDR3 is TGTGCCAGCAGTGAATTTGGGGGGGATGAGCAGTTCTTC. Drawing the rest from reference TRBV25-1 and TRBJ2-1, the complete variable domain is EADIYQTPRYLVIGTGKKITLECSQTMGHDKMYWYQQDPGMELHLIHYSYGVNSTEKGDLSSESTVSRIRTEHFPLTLESARPSHTSQYLCASSEFGGDEQFFGPGTRLTVL.

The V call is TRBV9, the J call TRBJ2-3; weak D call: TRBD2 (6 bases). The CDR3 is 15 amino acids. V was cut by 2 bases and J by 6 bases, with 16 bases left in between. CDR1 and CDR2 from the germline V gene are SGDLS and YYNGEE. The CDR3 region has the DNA TGTGCCAGCAGCGTCCTTAGCGGTTTAGGCGATACGCAGTATTTT. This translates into CASSVLSGLGDTQYF.

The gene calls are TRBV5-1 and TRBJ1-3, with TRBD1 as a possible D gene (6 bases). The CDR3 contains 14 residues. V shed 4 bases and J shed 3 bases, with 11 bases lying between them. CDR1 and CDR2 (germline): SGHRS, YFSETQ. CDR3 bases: TGCGCCAGCAGCACCGAGGGGGATGGAAACACCATATATTTT. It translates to CASSTEGDGNTIYF.

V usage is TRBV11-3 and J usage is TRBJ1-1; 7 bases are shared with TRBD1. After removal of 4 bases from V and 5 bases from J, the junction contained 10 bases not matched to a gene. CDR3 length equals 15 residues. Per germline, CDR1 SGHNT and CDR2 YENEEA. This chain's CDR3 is CASSSRTGQRTEAFF. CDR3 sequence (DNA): TGTGCCAGCAGCTCCAGGACAGGCCAGAGAACTGAAGCTTTCTTT.

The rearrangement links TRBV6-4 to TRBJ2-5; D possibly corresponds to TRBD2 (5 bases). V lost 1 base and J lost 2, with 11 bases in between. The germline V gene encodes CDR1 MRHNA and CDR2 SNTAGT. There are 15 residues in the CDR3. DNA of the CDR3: TGTGCCAGCAGTGACTGGAGCGGCAAACAAGAGACCCAGTACTTC. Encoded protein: CASSDWSGKQETQYF.

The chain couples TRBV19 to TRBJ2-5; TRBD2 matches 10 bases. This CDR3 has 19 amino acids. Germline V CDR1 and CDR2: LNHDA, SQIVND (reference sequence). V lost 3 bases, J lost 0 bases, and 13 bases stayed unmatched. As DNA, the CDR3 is TGTGCCAGTAGTATTGGATTAGCGGGGGGATCCGTGTACCAAGAGACCCAGTACTTC. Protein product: CASSIGLAGGSVYQETQYF.

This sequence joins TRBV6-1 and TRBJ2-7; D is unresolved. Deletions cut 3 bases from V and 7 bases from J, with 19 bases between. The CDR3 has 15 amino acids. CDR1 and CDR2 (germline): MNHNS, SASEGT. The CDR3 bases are TGTGCCAGCAGTGAGCTGACACGGTGGCCGCTGGAGCAGTACTTC. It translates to CASSELTRWPLEQYF.

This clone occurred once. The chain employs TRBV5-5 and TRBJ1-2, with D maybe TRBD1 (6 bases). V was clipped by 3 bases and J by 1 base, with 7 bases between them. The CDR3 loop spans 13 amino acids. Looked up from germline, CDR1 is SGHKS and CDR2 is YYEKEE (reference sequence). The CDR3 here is CASSSQGNYGYTF. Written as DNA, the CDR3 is TGTGCCAGCAGCTCACAGGGTAACTATGGCTACACCTTC.

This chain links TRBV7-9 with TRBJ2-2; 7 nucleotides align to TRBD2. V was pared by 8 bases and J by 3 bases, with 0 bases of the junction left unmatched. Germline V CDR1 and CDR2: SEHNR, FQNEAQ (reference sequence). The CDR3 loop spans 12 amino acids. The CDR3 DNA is TGTGCCAGCCGGGGGGACACCGGGGAGCTGTTTTTT. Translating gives CASRGDTGELFF. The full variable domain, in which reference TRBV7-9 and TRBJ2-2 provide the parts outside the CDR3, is DTGVSQNPRHKITKRGQNVTFRCDPISEHNRLYWYRQTLGQGPEFLTYFQNEAQLEKSRLLSDRFSAERPKGSFSTLEIQRTEQGDSAMYLCASRGDTGELFFGEGSRLTVL.

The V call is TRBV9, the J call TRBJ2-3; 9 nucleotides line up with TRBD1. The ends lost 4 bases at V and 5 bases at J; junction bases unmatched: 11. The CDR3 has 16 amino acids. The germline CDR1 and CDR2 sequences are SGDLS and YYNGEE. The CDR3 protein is CASSQGTGLWLDTQYF. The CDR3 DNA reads TGTGCCAGCAGCCAGGGGACAGGGTTGTGGTTAGATACGCAGTATTTT. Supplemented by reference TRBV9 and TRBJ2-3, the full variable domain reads DSGVTQTPKHLITATGQRVTLRCSPRSGDLSVYWYQQSLDQGLQFLIQYYNGEERAKGNILERFSAQQFPDLHSELNLSSLELGDSALYFCASSQGTGLWLDTQYFGPGTRLTVL.

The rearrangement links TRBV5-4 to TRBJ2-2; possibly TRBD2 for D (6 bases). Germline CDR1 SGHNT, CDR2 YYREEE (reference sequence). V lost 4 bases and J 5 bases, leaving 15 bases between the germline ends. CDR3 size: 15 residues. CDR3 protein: CASSAGRNPTGELFF. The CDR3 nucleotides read TGTGCCAGCAGCGCGGGAAGAAACCCGACCGGGGAGCTGTTTTTT.

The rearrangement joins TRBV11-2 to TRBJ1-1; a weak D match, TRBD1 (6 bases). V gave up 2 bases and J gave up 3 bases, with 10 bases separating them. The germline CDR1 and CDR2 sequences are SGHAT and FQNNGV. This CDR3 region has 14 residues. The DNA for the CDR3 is TGTGCCAGCAGCTTAAAGGACAGCTACACTGAAGCTTTCTTT. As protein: CASSLKDSYTEAFF.

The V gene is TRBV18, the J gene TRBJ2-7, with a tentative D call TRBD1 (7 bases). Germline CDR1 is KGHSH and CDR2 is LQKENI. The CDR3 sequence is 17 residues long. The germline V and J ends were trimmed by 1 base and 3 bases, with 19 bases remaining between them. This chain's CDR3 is CASSPLPRDSLVYEQYF. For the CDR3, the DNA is TGTGCCAGCTCACCACTTCCGCGGGACAGCTTAGTCTACGAGCAGTACTTC.

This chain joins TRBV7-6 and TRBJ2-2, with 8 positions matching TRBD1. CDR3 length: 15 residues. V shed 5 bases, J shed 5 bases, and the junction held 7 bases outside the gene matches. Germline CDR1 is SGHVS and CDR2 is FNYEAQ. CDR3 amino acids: CASSLDRGGTGELFF. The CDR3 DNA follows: TGTGCCAGCAGCCTCGACAGGGGCGGGACCGGGGAGCTGTTTTTT.

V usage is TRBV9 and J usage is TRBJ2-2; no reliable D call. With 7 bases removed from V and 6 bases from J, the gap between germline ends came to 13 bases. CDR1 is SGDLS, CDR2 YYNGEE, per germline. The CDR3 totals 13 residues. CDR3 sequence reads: CASCTGPAGELFF. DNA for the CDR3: TGTGCCAGCTGTACGGGTCCTGCCGGGGAGCTGTTTTTT.